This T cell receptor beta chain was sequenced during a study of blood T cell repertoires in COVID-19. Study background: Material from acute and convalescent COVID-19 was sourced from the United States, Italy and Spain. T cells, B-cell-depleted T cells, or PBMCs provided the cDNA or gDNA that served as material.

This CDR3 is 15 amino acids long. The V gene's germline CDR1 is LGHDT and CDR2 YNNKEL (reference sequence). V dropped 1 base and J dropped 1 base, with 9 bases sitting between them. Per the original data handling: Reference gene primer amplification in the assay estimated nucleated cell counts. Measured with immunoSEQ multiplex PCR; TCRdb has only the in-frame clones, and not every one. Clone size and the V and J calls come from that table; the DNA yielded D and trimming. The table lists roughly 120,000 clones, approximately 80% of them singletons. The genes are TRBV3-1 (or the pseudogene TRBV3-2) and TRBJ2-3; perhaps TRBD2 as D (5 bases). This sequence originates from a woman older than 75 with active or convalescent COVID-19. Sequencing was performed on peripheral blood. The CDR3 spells CASSQVNSGTDTQYF. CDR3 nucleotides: TGTGCCAGCAGCCAAGTTAATAGCGGCACAGATACGCAGTATTTT.